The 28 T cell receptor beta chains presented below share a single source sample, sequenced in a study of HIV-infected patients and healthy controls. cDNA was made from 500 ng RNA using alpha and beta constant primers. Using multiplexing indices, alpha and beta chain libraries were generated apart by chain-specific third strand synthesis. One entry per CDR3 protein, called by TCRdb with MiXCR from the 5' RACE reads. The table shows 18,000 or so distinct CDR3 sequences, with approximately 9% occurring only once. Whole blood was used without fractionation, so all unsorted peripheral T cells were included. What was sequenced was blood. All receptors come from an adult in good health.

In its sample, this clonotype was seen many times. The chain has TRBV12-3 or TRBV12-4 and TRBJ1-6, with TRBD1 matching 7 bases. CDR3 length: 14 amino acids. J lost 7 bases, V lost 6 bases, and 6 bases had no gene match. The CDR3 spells CASSLGDRNSPLHF. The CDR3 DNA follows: TGTGCCAGCAGCCTGGGGGACAGAAATTCACCCCTCCACTTT.

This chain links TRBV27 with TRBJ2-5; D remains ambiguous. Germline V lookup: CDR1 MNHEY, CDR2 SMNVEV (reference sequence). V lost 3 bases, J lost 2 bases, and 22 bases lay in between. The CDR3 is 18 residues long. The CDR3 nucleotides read TGTGCCAGCAGTTTCCTTCCTCCAGGCACGAAGAAGCAAGAGACCCAGTACTTC. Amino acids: CASSFLPPGTKKQETQYF.

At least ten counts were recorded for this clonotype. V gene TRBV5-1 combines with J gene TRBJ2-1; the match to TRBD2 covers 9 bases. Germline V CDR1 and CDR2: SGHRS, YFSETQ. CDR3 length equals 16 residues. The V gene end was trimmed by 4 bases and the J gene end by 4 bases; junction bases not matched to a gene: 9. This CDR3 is CASSPHSGSSYNEQFF. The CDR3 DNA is TGCGCCAGCAGCCCCCATAGCGGGAGTTCGTACAATGAGCAGTTCTTC. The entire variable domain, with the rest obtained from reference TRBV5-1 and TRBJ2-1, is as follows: KAGVTQTPRYLIKTRGQQVTLSCSPISGHRSVSWYQQTPGQGLQFLFEYFSETQRNKGNFPGRFSGRQFSNSRSEMNVSTLELGDSALYLCASSPHSGSSYNEQFFGPGTRLTVL.

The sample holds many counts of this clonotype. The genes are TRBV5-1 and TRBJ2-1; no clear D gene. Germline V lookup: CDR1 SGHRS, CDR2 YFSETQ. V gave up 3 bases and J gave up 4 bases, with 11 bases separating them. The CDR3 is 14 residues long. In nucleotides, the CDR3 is TGCGCCAGCAGCTCCGGACCAGAATACAATGAGCAGTTCTTC. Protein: CASSSGPEYNEQFF.

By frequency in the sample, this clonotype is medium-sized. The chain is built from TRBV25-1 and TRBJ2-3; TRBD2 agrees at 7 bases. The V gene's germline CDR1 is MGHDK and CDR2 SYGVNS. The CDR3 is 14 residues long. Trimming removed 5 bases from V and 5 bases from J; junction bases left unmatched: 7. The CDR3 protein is CASSRGTIQDTQYF. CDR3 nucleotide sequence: TGTGCCAGCAGTCGAGGGACTATTCAAGATACGCAGTATTTT.

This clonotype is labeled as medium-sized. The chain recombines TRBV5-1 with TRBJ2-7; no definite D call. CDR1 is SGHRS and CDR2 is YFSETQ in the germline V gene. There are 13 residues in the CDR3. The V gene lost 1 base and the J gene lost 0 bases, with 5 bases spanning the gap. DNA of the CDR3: TGCGCCAGCAGCTTGTGGGCCTCCTACGAGCAGTACTTC. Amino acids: CASSLWASYEQYF.

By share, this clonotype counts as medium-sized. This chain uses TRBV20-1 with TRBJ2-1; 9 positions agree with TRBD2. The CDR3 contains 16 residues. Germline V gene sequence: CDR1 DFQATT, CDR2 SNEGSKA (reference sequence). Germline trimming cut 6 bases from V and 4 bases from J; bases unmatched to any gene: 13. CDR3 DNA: TGCAGTGCAACATCCCCCGGTCTAGCGGGATACAATGAGCAGTTCTTC. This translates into CSATSPGLAGYNEQFF.

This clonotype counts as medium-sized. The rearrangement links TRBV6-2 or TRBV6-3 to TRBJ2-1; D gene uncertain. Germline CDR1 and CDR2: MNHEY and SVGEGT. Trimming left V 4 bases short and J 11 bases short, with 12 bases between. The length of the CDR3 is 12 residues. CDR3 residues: CASSSPVFKQFF. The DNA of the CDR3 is TGTGCCAGCAGTTCCCCTGTCTTTAAGCAGTTCTTC.

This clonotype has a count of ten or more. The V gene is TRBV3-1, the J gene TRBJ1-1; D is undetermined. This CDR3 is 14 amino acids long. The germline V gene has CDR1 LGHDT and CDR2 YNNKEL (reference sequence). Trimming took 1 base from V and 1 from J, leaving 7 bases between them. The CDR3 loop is CASSQVPGNTEAFF. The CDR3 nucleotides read TGTGCCAGCAGCCAAGTGCCAGGGAACACTGAAGCTTTCTTT.

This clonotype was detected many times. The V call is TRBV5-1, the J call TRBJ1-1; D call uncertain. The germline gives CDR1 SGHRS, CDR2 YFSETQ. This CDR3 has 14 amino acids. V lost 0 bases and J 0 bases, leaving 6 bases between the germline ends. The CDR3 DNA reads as TGCGCCAGCAGCTTGGGGGCCCTGAACACTGAAGCTTTCTTT. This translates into CASSLGALNTEAFF.

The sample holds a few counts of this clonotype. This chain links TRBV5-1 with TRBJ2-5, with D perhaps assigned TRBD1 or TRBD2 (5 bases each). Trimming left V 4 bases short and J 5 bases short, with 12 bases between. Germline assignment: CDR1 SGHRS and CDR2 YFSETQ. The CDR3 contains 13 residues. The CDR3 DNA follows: TGCGCCAGCAGCGGGGGACCCGGGGAGACCCAGTACTTC. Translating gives CASSGGPGETQYF. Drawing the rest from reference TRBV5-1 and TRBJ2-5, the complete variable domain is KAGVTQTPRYLIKTRGQQVTLSCSPISGHRSVSWYQQTPGQGLQFLFEYFSETQRNKGNFPGRFSGRQFSNSRSEMNVSTLELGDSALYLCASSGGPGETQYFGPGTRLLVL.

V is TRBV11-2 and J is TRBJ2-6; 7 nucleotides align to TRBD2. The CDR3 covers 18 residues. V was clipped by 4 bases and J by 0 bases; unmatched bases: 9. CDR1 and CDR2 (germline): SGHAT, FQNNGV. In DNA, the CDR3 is TGTGCCAGCAGCTCGTGGGGTCTAGCGGCCTCTGGGGCCAACGTCCTGACTTTC. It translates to CASSSWGLAASGANVLTF.

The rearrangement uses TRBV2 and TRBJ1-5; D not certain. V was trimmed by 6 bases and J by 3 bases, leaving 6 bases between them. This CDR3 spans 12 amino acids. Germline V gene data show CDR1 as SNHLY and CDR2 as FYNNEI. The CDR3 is CASRSPNQPQHF. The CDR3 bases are TGTGCCAGCAGGAGCCCCAATCAGCCCCAGCATTTT.

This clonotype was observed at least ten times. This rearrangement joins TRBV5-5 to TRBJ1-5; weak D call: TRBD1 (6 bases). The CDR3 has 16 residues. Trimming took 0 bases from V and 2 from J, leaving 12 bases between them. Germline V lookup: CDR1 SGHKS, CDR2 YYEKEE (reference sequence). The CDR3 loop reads CASSLVPGAGNQPQHF. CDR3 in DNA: TGTGCCAGCAGCTTGGTCCCAGGGGCGGGCAATCAGCCCCAGCATTTT.

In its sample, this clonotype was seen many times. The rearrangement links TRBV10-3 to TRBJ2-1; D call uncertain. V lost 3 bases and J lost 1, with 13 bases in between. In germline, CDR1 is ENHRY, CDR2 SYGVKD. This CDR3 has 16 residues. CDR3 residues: CAISDSGVRSYNEQFF. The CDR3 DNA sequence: TGTGCCATCAGTGATAGTGGGGTTAGGTCCTACAATGAGCAGTTCTTC.

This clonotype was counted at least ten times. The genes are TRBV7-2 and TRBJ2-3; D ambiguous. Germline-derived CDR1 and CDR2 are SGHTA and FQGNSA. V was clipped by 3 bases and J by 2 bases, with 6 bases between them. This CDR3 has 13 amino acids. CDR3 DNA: TGTGCCAGCAGCTTTAGCTTCACAGATACGCAGTATTTT. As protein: CASSFSFTDTQYF.

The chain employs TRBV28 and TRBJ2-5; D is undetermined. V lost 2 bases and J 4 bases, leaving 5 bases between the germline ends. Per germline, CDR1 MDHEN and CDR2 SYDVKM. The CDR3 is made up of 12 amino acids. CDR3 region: CASSLLRETQYF. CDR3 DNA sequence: TGTGCCAGCAGTTTACTGAGAGAGACCCAGTACTTC. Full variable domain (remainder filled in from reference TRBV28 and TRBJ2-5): DVKVTQSSRYLVKRTGEKVFLECVQDMDHENMFWYRQDPGLGLRLIYFSYDVKMKEKGDIPEGYSVSREKKERFSLILESASTNQTSMYLCASSLLRETQYFGPGTRLLVL.

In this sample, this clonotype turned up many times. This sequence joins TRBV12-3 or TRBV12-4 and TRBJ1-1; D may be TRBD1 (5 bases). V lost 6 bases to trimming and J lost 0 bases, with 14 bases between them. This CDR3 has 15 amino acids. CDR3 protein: CASSRDGTMNTEAFF. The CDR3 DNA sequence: TGTGCCAGCAGCAGGGACGGAACAATGAACACTGAAGCTTTCTTT.

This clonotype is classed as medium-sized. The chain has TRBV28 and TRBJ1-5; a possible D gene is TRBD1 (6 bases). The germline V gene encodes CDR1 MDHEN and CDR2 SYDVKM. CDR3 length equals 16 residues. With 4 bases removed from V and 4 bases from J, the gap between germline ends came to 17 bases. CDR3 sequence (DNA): TGTGCCAGCAGTTCCCTCGAGGGGGGAGGTAATCAGCCCCAGCATTTT. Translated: CASSSLEGGGNQPQHF.

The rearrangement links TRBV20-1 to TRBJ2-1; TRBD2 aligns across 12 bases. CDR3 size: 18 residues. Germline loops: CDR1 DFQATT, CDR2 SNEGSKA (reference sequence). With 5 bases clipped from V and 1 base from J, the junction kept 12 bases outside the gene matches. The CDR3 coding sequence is TGCAGTGCTGCAGGGGAGACTAGCGGGAGAGTTTCCTACAATGAGCAGTTCTTC. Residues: CSAAGETSGRVSYNEQFF.

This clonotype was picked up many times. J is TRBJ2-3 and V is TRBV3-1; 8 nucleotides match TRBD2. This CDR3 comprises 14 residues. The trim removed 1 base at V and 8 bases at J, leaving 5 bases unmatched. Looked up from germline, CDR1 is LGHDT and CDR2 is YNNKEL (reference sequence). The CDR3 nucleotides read TGTGCCAGCAGCCAAGCGGTTCGGGGGGGTACGCAGTATTTT. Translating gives CASSQAVRGGTQYF.

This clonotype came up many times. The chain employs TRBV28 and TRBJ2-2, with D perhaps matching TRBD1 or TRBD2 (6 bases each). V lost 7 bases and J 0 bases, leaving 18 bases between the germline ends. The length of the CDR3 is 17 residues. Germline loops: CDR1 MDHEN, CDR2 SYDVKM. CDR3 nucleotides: TGTGCCAGCACTTCCGCGGGACATCCATCGAACACCGGGGAGCTGTTTTTT. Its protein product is CASTSAGHPSNTGELFF.

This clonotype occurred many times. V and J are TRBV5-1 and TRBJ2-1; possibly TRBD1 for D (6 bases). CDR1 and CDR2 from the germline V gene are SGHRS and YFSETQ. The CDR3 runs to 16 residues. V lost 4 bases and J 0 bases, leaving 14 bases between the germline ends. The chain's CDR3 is CASSPTTGTSYNEQFF. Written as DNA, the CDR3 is TGCGCCAGCAGCCCCACCACAGGGACCTCCTACAATGAGCAGTTCTTC.

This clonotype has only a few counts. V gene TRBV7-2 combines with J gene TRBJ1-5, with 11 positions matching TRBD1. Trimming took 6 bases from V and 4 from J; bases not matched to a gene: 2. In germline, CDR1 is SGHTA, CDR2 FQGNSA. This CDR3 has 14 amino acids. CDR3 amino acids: CASRGQGGNQPQHF. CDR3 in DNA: TGTGCCAGCAGGGGACAGGGGGGAAATCAGCCCCAGCATTTT.

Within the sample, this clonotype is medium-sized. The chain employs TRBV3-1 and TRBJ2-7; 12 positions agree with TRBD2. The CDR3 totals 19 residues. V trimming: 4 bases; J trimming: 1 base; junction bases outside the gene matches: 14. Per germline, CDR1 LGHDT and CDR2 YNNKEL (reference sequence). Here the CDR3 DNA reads TGTGCCAGCAGCCGGAAGAGCCCTGGGCTAGCGGGAGGGTCCTACGAGCAGTACTTC. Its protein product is CASSRKSPGLAGGSYEQYF.

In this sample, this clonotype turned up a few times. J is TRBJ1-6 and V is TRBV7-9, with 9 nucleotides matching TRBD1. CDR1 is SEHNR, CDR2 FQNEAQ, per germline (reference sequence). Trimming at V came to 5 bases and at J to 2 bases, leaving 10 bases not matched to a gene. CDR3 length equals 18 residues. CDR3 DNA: TGTGCCAGCAGCCGCGACAGGGGGGAACTGGCCTATAATTCACCCCTCCACTTT. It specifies CASSRDRGELAYNSPLHF. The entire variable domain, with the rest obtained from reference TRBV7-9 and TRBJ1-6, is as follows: DTGVSQNPRHKITKRGQNVTFRCDPISEHNRLYWYRQTLGQGPEFLTYFQNEAQLEKSRLLSDRFSAERPKGSFSTLEIQRTEQGDSAMYLCASSRDRGELAYNSPLHFGNGTRLTVT.

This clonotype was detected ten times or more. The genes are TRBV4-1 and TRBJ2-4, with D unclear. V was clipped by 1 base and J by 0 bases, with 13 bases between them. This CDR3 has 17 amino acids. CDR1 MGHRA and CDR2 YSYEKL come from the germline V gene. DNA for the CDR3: TGCGCCAGCAGCCAAGGCATCATGGGCTTAGCCAAAAACATTCAGTACTTC. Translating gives CASSQGIMGLAKNIQYF.

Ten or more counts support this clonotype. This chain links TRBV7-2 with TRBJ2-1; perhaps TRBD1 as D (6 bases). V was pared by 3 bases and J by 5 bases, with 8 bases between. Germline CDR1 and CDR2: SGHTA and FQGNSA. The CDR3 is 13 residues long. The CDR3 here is CASSFGQNNEQFF. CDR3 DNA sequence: TGTGCCAGCAGCTTCGGACAGAACAATGAGCAGTTCTTC.